This T cell receptor (beta chain) is drawn from a study of blood T cell repertoires in COVID-19 (dated by TCRdb to the early 2020s). About the full investigation: Samples from collaborators originated in the United States, Italy and Spain and spanned both the acute and convalescent phases of COVID-19. The prospective study material was composed of cDNA or gDNA derived from T cells, B-cell-depleted T cells, or PBMCs. The dataset comprised deeply sampled blood TCRbeta repertoires from subjects exposed to, actively infected with, or recovered from COVID-19. The repertoires were released in a freely available public database intended as a resource for research on the immune response to SARS-CoV-2. The samples were drawn from the first 160 participants of the ongoing ImmuneRACE study and from 1,254 subjects provided by 6 global collaborators. Sample metadata almost always included a de-identified subject ID, COVID-19 status, age in years and sex. Where available, HLA class I and class II types were taken from metadata supplied by the sample provider and were not determined by assay-based typing. Overall study outcomes, separate from this receptor: The amount of clinical and demographic metadata varied by source and participant and was provided uncurated.

Including cysteine and phenylalanine, the CDR3 has 14 amino acids. Of all the DNA, just the CDR3 is kept, 42 bases in frame from base 1. Ends trimmed: V by 5 bases, J by 9 bases; bases unmatched to a gene: 8. Via the germline V gene, CDR1 is MNHEY and CDR2 SVGEGT. TCRbeta CDR3 regions were amplified from genomic DNA using the immunoSEQ Assay, a bias-controlled multiplex PCR. Per the authors' processing: The number of nucleated cells in each sample was estimated from the amplification of reference gene primers within the assay. To quantify the absolute abundance of each unique TCRbeta CDR3 rearrangement, sequence reads were collapsed and filtered. For each sample, productive Simpson clonality was calculated as the square root of Simpson's diversity index across productive rearrangements. The immuneACCESS repertoire file appears here via TCRdb, limited to in-frame rearrangements. These files lack a portion of the clones; in checked studies, under half of the deficit traces to unresolved V genes, and the cause of the others is not known. Clone size and V and J calls were adopted from that table, with D and trimming inferred from the DNA. The sample yields about 75,000 clones; 70% to 80% were counted once. The ten most abundant clones make up about 5% of the sample.

A word on this clone: Its cognate antigen has yet to be identified. Per-base quality was not reported, and no clone a single base away is much larger than it.

Collaborating institutions collected whole blood in K2EDTA tubes following their own protocols. For TCRbeta analysis, collaborators shipped samples in one of three forms: frozen whole blood, isolated PBMCs, or DNA extracted from either of those sample types. This receptor was taken from a woman aged 80 or over with active or convalescent COVID-19. Sequenced input: peripheral blood. The rearrangement joined TRBV6-2 or TRBV6-3 to TRBJ2-1; 9 of the junction bases match TRBD2. The DNA sequence is given as TGTGCCAGCAGTATCCTTAGCGGGAGAAGTGAGCAGTTCTTC. Its product reads: CASSILSGRSEQFF.